The 32 T cell receptor beta chains listed next were all sequenced from one sample in a study of blood T cell repertoires in COVID-19. TCRdb's copy holds only in-frame clones and misses some; the assay was immunoSEQ multiplex PCR. This sample has 340,000 or so clones; around nine tenths occur once, and the top ten carry 1%. Material for sequencing was peripheral blood. The receptors here all came from a man between 45 and 60 years old with active or convalescent COVID-19.

CDR3: CASSRRGGVPQPQHF. The CDR3 DNA is TGTGCCAGCAGCCGGAGAGGGGGAGTACCTCAGCCCCAGCATTTT. This sequence joins TRBV27 and TRBJ1-5; D might be TRBD1 (6 bases). The CDR3 spans 15 residues. In germline, CDR1 is MNHEY, CDR2 SMNVEV (reference sequence). V lost 6 bases to trimming and J lost 6 bases, with 18 bases between them.

Only one count was recorded for this clone. DNA for the CDR3: TGTGCCTTCCAAAAGGAGTGGGTGTATGGCTACACCTTC. Its protein is CAFQKEWVYGYTF. The chain recombines TRBV30 with TRBJ1-2; D gene ambiguous. Trimming removed 7 bases at V and 5 bases at J, with 17 bases between. The CDR3 sequence is 13 residues long. The V gene's germline CDR1 is GTSNPN and CDR2 SVGIG (reference sequence).

The V gene is TRBV27, the J gene TRBJ2-1; tentatively, D is TRBD2 (6 bases). Per germline, CDR1 MNHEY and CDR2 SMNVEV (reference sequence). V lost 3 bases and J lost 8, with 17 bases in between. The CDR3 is 15 amino acids. The CDR3 reads CASSFPGSSRYEQFF. The CDR3 bases are TGTGCCAGCAGTTTTCCCGGGAGTAGTCGGTATGAGCAGTTCTTC.

This clone has just a few counts. This chain connects TRBV29-1 to TRBJ2-1; 12 nucleotides line up with TRBD2. Germline CDR1 and CDR2: SQVTM and ANQGSEA. This CDR3 contains 16 residues. Trimming took 5 bases from V and 9 from J; bases not matched to a gene: 14. This CDR3 is CSVIETSGSSLGEQFF. The CDR3 coding sequence is TGCAGCGTTATCGAGACTAGCGGGAGCAGTTTGGGTGAGCAGTTCTTC.

CDR3: CASRKDSVATNEKLFF. For the CDR3, the DNA is TGTGCCAGCAGGAAAGACAGCGTTGCAACTAATGAAAAACTGTTTTTT. V and J are TRBV2 and TRBJ1-4, with TRBD1 as a possible D gene (5 bases). Germline V gives CDR1 SNHLY, CDR2 FYNNEI. This CDR3 comprises 16 residues. Trimming shortened V by 6 bases and J by 0 bases, and 14 bases separated the two germline ends.

This rearrangement joins TRBV28 to TRBJ1-5, with 7 bases aligning to TRBD1. CDR1 and CDR2 (germline): MDHEN, SYDVKM. The CDR3 totals 15 residues. J lost 4 bases, V lost 2 bases, and 5 bases had no gene match. Here the CDR3 DNA reads TGTGCCAGCAGTTTAGTACAGGGGACAAATCAGCCCCAGCATTTT. As protein: CASSLVQGTNQPQHF.

This chain joins TRBV6-6 and TRBJ1-4; 10 bases match TRBD1. V shed 6 bases and J 0 bases; nucleotides not matched to a gene: 1. The CDR3 spans 15 residues. Germline V gene sequence: CDR1 MNHNY, CDR2 SVGAGI (reference sequence). CDR3 DNA sequence: TGTGCCAGCAGCGGACAGGGGGCAACTAATGAAAAACTGTTTTTT. It encodes CASSGQGATNEKLFF.

This chain links TRBV5-1 with TRBJ1-1; 9 bases are shared with TRBD1. The germline V gene encodes CDR1 SGHRS and CDR2 YFSETQ. J lost 3 bases, V lost 4 bases, and 7 bases had no gene match. This CDR3 is 15 amino acids long. Written as DNA, the CDR3 is TGCGCCAGCAGCACGGGACAGGGAGTCGACACTGAAGCTTTCTTT. Translation gives CASSTGQGVDTEAFF.

CDR3 sequence: CASRAGTGRHNEQFF. The DNA for the CDR3 is TGCGCCAGCAGGGCCGGGACAGGGCGTCACAATGAGCAGTTCTTC. The chain uses TRBV5-1 and TRBJ2-1; 9 nucleotides agree with TRBD1. This CDR3 is 15 amino acids long. Germline V gives CDR1 SGHRS, CDR2 YFSETQ. After removal of 5 bases from V and 5 bases from J, the junction contained 8 bases not matched to a gene.

The V gene is TRBV5-1, the J gene TRBJ1-6; TRBD1 is a possible D gene (6 bases). The CDR3 is 15 residues long. Trimming removed 4 bases at V and 2 bases at J, with 10 bases between. Per germline, CDR1 SGHRS and CDR2 YFSETQ. The chain's CDR3 is CASSEQGPYNSPLHF. The CDR3 bases are TGCGCCAGCAGCGAACAGGGACCCTATAATTCACCCCTCCACTTT.

This chain connects TRBV4-3 to TRBJ2-1; D unresolved. Deletions cut 0 bases from V and 14 bases from J, with 14 bases between. Germline CDR1 LGHNA, CDR2 YSLEER. This CDR3 contains 13 residues. CDR3 sequence reads: CASSQDKHSLKFF. The CDR3 DNA sequence: TGCGCCAGCAGCCAAGATAAGCATTCTTTAAAGTTCTTC.

This sequence joins TRBV2 and TRBJ1-4, with 9 positions matching TRBD1. V lost 6 bases and J lost 5; bases outside the gene matches: 4. CDR1 is SNHLY, CDR2 FYNNEI, per germline. The CDR3 has 14 residues. CDR3 bases: TGTGCCAGCAGCAGGACAGGGGTCAATGAAAAACTGTTTTTT. Its translation is CASSRTGVNEKLFF.

A word on this clone: Other DNA sequences within the sample encode an identical CDR3. The chain employs TRBV2 and TRBJ2-7; a possible D gene is TRBD2 (5 bases). Germline CDR1 is SNHLY and CDR2 is FYNNEI. This CDR3 is 14 amino acids long. The V end lost 6 bases, the J end lost 0 bases, and 12 bases lay between the germline ends. The CDR3: CASRRTEVSYEQYF. The CDR3 bases are TGTGCCAGCAGGCGGACGGAGGTCTCCTACGAGCAGTACTTC.

The chain recombines TRBV3-1 (or the pseudogene TRBV3-2) with TRBJ2-7; D may be TRBD1 (6 bases). The CDR3 is 14 residues long. Trimming left V 5 bases short and J 3 bases short, with 14 bases between. Germline assignment: CDR1 LGHDT and CDR2 YNNKEL (reference sequence). The CDR3 DNA sequence: TGTGCCAGCAGCGTCCAGGGGAACAGCTACGAGCAGTACTTC. Amino acid sequence: CASSVQGNSYEQYF.

The chain has TRBV7-3 and TRBJ2-3, with D possibly being TRBD2 (6 bases). CDR1 is SGHTA and CDR2 is FQGTGA in the germline V gene. CDR3 size: 15 residues. V was cut by 2 bases and J by 2 bases, with 11 bases left in between. The CDR3 reads CASSLGTPNTDTQYF. CDR3 nucleotide sequence: TGTGCCAGCAGCTTAGGGACTCCGAACACAGATACGCAGTATTTT.

The V and J genes are TRBV6-2 or TRBV6-3 and TRBJ2-3; the match to TRBD2 covers 15 bases. Per germline, CDR1 MNHEY and CDR2 SVGEGT. The ends lost 6 bases at V and 2 bases at J; junction bases unmatched: 9. CDR3 size: 18 residues. This chain's CDR3 is CASSLGLAGGSYTDTQYF. Here the CDR3 DNA reads TGTGCCAGCAGCCTGGGACTAGCGGGGGGTTCCTACACAGATACGCAGTATTTT.

The chain uses TRBV5-1 and TRBJ2-3; D possibly corresponds to TRBD1 (5 bases). Trimming pared 0 bases from V and 0 bases from J, leaving 8 bases between. Germline V lookup: CDR1 SGHRS, CDR2 YFSETQ. The CDR3 has 15 amino acids. The CDR3 loop reads CASSLARASTDTQYF. The CDR3 DNA follows: TGCGCCAGCAGCTTGGCCAGGGCCAGCACAGATACGCAGTATTTT.

The V gene is TRBV6-5, the J gene TRBJ2-7, with a weak D call TRBD1 (6 bases). Germline CDR1 MNHEY, CDR2 SVGAGI. The CDR3 totals 15 residues. V lost 0 bases and J lost 5, with 14 bases in between. CDR3 amino acids: CASSYSNRDPDEQYF. The CDR3, as DNA: TGTGCCAGCAGTTACTCGAACAGGGACCCCGACGAGCAGTACTTC.

The chain is built from TRBV18 and TRBJ1-2; weak D call: TRBD1 (5 bases). The V gene lost 0 bases and the J gene lost 2 bases, with 7 bases spanning the gap. This CDR3 region has 14 residues. In germline, CDR1 is KGHSH, CDR2 LQKENI. DNA for the CDR3: TGTGCCAGCTCACCACCGGACACAAACTATGGCTACACCTTC. Residues: CASSPPDTNYGYTF.

V usage is TRBV27 and J usage is TRBJ2-7, with 11 bases matching TRBD1. This CDR3 is 14 amino acids long. V was pared by 6 bases and J by 5 bases, with 6 bases of the junction left unmatched. Germline V gene lookup returns CDR1 MNHEY and CDR2 SMNVEV (reference sequence). The CDR3 DNA reads as TGTGCCAGCAGGAGTGGACAGGGGGCCAACGAGCAGTACTTC. Translating gives CASRSGQGANEQYF.

The chain links TRBV2 to TRBJ2-1; 10 nucleotides agree with TRBD2. Trimming cost V 4 bases and J 3 bases; bases outside gene matches: 0. The CDR3 has 14 residues. Germline V lookup: CDR1 SNHLY, CDR2 FYNNEI. CDR3 region: CASSASGSYNEQFF. The CDR3 bases are TGTGCCAGCAGTGCTAGCGGGAGCTACAATGAGCAGTTCTTC.

In this sample, this clone turned up a few times. The genes are TRBV5-6 and TRBJ1-1, with D possibly TRBD1 on 6 matching bases. Germline CDR1 is SGHDT and CDR2 is YYEEEE. This CDR3 region has 13 residues. Trimming stripped 4 bases from V and 5 bases from J, with 12 bases between. For the CDR3, the DNA is TGTGCCAGCAGCCTGAGGGGGAAGACTGAAGCTTTCTTT. It codes for CASSLRGKTEAFF.

The chain carries TRBV5-1 and TRBJ2-2, with 7 bases identical to TRBD1. V shed 0 bases and J 5 bases; nucleotides not matched to a gene: 4. Per the germline V gene, CDR1 is SGHRS and CDR2 is YFSETQ. The CDR3 is made up of 15 amino acids. The CDR3 DNA sequence: TGCGCCAGCAGCTTGGGGGACAGTTGGACCGGGGAGCTGTTTTTT. This sequence encodes CASSLGDSWTGELFF.

The chain employs TRBV28 and TRBJ2-1, with 7 bases aligning to TRBD1. The V and J ends lost 5 bases and 4 bases, in that order; junction bases with no gene match: 5. CDR1 and CDR2 from the germline V gene are MDHEN and SYDVKM. The CDR3 runs to 14 residues. Written as DNA, the CDR3 is TGTGCCAGCAGTACGGGACAGAGTTACAATGAGCAGTTCTTC. Its translation: CASSTGQSYNEQFF. Based on the CDR3 plus reference TRBV28 and TRBJ2-1, the full variable domain is DVKVTQSSRYLVKRTGEKVFLECVQDMDHENMFWYRQDPGLGLRLIYFSYDVKMKEKGDIPEGYSVSREKKERFSLILESASTNQTSMYLCASSTGQSYNEQFFGPGTRLTVL.

The chain links TRBV28 to TRBJ1-6, with 9 positions matching TRBD1. The CDR3 is 16 residues long. The ends lost 5 bases at V and 10 bases at J; junction bases unmatched: 12. In germline, CDR1 is MDHEN, CDR2 SYDVKM. The CDR3 region is CASSTPTGGTRSPLHF. DNA of the CDR3: TGTGCCAGCAGTACGCCGACAGGGGGGACTAGGTCACCCCTCCACTTT.

The chain uses TRBV6-1 and TRBJ1-4, with a weak D call TRBD1 (5 bases). CDR1 MNHNS and CDR2 SASEGT come from the germline V gene. V gave up 2 bases and J gave up 1 base, with 11 bases separating them. The CDR3 has 16 residues. The CDR3 reads CASSELGGVTNEKLFF. CDR3 nucleotides: TGTGCCAGCAGTGAATTGGGGGGAGTAACTAATGAAAAACTGTTTTTT.

The chain recombines TRBV7-8 with TRBJ2-7; 7 bases are a match to TRBD1. From germline, CDR1 is SGHVS and CDR2 FQNEAQ. The ends lost 5 bases at V and 2 bases at J; junction bases unmatched: 9. The CDR3 extends over 15 amino acids. CDR3 region: CASSGRQGMAYEQYF. In DNA, the CDR3 is TGTGCCAGCAGCGGTAGACAGGGAATGGCCTACGAGCAGTACTTC.

Concerning this clone: An end of the junction does not agree with germline; a read error may underlie this. This sample includes further DNA sequences coding for the same CDR3. This sequence joins TRBV7-2 and TRBJ2-7; TRBD2 matches at 8 bases. CDR3 size: 14 residues. In germline, CDR1 is SGHTA, CDR2 FQGNSA. CDR3 nucleotides: TGTGCCAGTAGCTTAAGAGCGGGAGCGGACGAGCAGTACTTC. Translating gives CASSLRAGADEQYF.

The chain uses TRBV28 and TRBJ1-2, with D possibly matching TRBD1 (5 bases). The germline gives CDR1 MDHEN, CDR2 SYDVKM. The V end lost 5 bases, the J end lost 4 bases, and 8 bases lay between the germline ends. The CDR3 totals 12 residues. CDR3: CASSVRVYGYTF. The DNA of the CDR3 is TGTGCCAGCAGTGTCAGGGTCTATGGCTACACCTTC.

The V gene is TRBV19, the J gene TRBJ2-1; 12 bases align to TRBD2. The CDR3 spans 15 residues. Germline CDR1 is LNHDA and CDR2 is SQIVND (reference sequence). The junction had 2 bases not matched to a gene; V was cut back by 3 bases and J by 5 bases. CDR3 loop: CASSMGLAGNNEQFF. CDR3 coding DNA: TGTGCCAGTAGTATGGGACTAGCGGGTAACAATGAGCAGTTCTTC. Full variable domain (remainder filled in from reference TRBV19 and TRBJ2-1): DGGITQSPKYLFRKEGQNVTLSCEQNLNHDAMYWYRQDPGQGLRLIYYSQIVNDFQKGDIAEGYSVSREKKESFPLTVTSAQKNPTAFYLCASSMGLAGNNEQFFGPGTRLTVL.

J is TRBJ1-2 and V is TRBV7-9; maybe TRBD1 (6 bases). The CDR3 contains 16 residues. V was shortened by 0 bases and J by 5 bases, with 16 bases between the two germline ends. Germline lookup yields CDR1 SEHNR and CDR2 FQNEAQ (reference sequence). The CDR3 loop is CASSLAVTAGAYGYTF. The CDR3 DNA reads as TGTGCCAGCAGCTTAGCGGTCACAGCGGGGGCGTATGGCTACACCTTC.

This chain connects TRBV10-3 to TRBJ1-2, with a weak D call TRBD1 (5 bases). The germline V gene encodes CDR1 ENHRY and CDR2 SYGVKD. The CDR3 is 12 residues long. Trimming removed 4 bases at V and 4 bases at J, with 7 bases between. CDR3 protein: CAISGDSYGYTF. CDR3 coding DNA: TGTGCCATCAGTGGAGACAGCTATGGCTACACCTTC.